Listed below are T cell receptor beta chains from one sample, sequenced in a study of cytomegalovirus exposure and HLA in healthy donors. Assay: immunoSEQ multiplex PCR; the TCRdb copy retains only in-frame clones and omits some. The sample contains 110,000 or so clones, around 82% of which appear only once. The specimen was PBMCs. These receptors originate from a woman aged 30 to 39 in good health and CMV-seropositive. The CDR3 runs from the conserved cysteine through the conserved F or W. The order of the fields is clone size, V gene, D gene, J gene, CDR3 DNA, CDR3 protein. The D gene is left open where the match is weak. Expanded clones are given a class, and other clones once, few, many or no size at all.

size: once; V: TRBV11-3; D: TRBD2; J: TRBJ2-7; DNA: TGTGCCAGCAGCTTCACCTTAGCGGGGGGGCGAAACGAGCAGTACTTC; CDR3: CASSFTLAGGRNEQYF
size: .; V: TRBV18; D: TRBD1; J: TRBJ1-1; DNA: TGTGCCAGCTCAGGACAGGGGAAGAACACTGAAGCTTTCTTT; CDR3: CASSGQGKNTEAFF
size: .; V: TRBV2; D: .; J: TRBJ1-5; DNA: TGTGCCAGCAGTGTCGGGCCAGGGGGCAATCAGCCCCAGCATTTT; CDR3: CASSVGPGGNQPQHF
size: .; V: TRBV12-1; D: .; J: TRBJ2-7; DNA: TGTGCCAGCTACCCGGGGGGAAGCGAGCAGTACTTC; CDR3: CASYPGGSEQYF
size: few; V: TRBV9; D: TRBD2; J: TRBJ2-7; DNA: TGTGCCAGCAGCGTTAGCGGGAGAGACGAGCAGTACTTC; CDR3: CASSVSGRDEQYF
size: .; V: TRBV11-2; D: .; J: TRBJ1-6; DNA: TGTGCCAGCAGCCTTCGACAGCCCAATTCACCCCTCCACTTT; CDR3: CASSLRQPNSPLHF
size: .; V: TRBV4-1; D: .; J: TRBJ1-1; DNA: TGCGCCAGCAGCCAAGAAACGGGGTGGCCGGAGGCTTTCTTT; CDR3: CASSQETGWPEAFF
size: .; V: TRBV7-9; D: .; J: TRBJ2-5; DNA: TGTGCCAGCAGTGACGCCGGCCGGGGAGAGACCCAGTACTTC; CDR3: CASSDAGRGETQYF
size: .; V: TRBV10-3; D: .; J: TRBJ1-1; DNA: TGTGCCATCAGTGTGGACGCTTTACAAACAGGGAACACTGAAGCTTTCTTT; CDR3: CAISVDALQTGNTEAFF
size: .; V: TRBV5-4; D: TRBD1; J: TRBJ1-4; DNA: TGTGCCAGCAGCTTGGGCGGACAGGGCCCAACTAATGAAAAACTGTTTTTT; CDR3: CASSLGGQGPTNEKLFF
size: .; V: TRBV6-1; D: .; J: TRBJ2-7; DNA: TGTGCCAGCAGAGTAACAGAAAGCTCCTACGAGCAGTACTTC; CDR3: CASRVTESSYEQYF
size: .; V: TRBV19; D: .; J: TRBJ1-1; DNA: TGTGCCAGTGCAACAGGGAACAGTGAAGCTTTCTTT; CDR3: CASATGNSEAFF
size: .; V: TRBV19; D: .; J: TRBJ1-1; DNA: TGTGCCAGTAATAATCGGGAGTCGGCGAGCACTGAAGCTTTCTTT; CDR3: CASNNRESASTEAFF
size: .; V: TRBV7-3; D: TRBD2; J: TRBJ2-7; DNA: TGTGCCAGCAGCTCGGGGGGGGAGGGCCCAATGGACGAGCAGTACTTC; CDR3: CASSSGGEGPMDEQYF
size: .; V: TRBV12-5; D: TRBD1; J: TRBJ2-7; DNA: TGTGCTAGTGGTTTGGTAACTTGGGGGACAGCAGCCTACGAGCAGTACTTC; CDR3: CASGLVTWGTAAYEQYF
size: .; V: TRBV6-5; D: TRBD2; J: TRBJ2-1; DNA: TGTGCCAGCAGTCTACTAGCGGGAGGCTACAATGAGCAGTTCTTC; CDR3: CASSLLAGGYNEQFF
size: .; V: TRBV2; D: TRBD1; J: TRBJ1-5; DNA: TGTGCCAGCAGGGGGACAGGGTTTACAGGTCAGCCCCAGCATTTT; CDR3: CASRGTGFTGQPQHF
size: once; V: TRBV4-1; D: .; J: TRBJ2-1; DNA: TGCGCCAGCAGCCAATTAGTCTACAATGAGCAGTTCTTC; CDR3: CASSQLVYNEQFF
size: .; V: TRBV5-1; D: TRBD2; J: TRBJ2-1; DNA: TGCGCCAGCAGCTCCGGGACTAGCGGGAACAATGAGCAGTTCTTC; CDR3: CASSSGTSGNNEQFF
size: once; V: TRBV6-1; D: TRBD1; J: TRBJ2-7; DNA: TGTGCCAGCAGCCAATGGGACAGCTCCTACGAGCAGTACTTC; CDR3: CASSQWDSSYEQYF
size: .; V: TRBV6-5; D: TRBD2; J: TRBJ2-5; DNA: TGTGCCAGCAGTACTAGCGGGAGGGCCAGGGAGACCCAGTACTTC; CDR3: CASSTSGRARETQYF
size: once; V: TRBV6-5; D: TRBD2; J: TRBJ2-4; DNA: TGTGCCAGCAGCCGGACTAGCGGGGCCAAAAACATTCAGTACTTC; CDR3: CASSRTSGAKNIQYF
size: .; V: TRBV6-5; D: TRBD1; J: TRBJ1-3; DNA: TGTGCCAGCAGTACCGGACAGGGGGATGGAAACACCATATATTTT; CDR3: CASSTGQGDGNTIYF
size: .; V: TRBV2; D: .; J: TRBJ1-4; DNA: TGTGCCAGCGGAGGGAATGGGGGTGAAAAACTGTTTTTT; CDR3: CASGGNGGEKLFF
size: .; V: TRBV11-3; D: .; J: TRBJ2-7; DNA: TGTGCCAGCAGCTTAAACCCCCCTCCGACAGAACCCTACGAGCAGTACTTC; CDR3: CASSLNPPPTEPYEQYF
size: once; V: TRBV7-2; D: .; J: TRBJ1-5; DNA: TGTGCCAGCAGCTTAGGTGCGGGGAGTCAGCCCCAGCATTTT; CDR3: CASSLGAGSQPQHF
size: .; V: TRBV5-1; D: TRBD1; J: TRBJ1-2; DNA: TGCGCCAGCAGCTCTACCGGGACAGGGGATGGCTACACCTTC; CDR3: CASSSTGTGDGYTF
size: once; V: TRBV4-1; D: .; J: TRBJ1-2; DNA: TGCGCCAGCAGCCAAGGATGGGGAGGGGGTGCCTATGGCTACACCTTC; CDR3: CASSQGWGGGAYGYTF
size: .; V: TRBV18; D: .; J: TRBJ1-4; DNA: TGTGCCAGCTCACCGGCGGCTTCTAATGAAAAACTGTTTTTT; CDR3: CASSPAASNEKLFF
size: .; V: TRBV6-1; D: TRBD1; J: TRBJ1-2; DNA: TGTGCCAGCAGTGACCAGCCGGGACAGGGGCAGACCTTC; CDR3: CASSDQPGQGQTF
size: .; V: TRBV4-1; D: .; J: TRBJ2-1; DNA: TGCGCCAGCAGCCCGGGGAACAATGAGCAGTTCTTC; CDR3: CASSPGNNEQFF
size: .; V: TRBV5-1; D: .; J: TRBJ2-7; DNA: TGCGCCAGCAGCTTGGAGAGCGGCCTACTTAGCGAGCAGTACTTC; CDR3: CASSLESGLLSEQYF
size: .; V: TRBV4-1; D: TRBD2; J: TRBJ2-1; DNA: TGCGCCAGCAGCGACCGGACTAGCGGGAGGACCTACAATGAGCAGTTCTTC; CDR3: CASSDRTSGRTYNEQFF
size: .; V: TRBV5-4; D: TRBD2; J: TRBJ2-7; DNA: TGTGCCAGCAGCTCGGGACTAGCGGGACTCTACGAGCAGTACTTC; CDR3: CASSSGLAGLYEQYF
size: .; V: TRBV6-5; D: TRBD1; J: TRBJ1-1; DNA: TGTGCCAGCAGAACAGGGGGCTTTACTGAAGCTTTCTTT; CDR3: CASRTGGFTEAFF
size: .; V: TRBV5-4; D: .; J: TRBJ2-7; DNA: TGTGCCAGCAGCTTCCGGGATACAAACTACGAGCAGTACTTC; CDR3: CASSFRDTNYEQYF
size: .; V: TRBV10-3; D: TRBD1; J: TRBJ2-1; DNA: TGTGCCATCAGTGACCCGCCCGGGACAGGGATTGAGCAGTTCTTC; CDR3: CAISDPPGTGIEQFF